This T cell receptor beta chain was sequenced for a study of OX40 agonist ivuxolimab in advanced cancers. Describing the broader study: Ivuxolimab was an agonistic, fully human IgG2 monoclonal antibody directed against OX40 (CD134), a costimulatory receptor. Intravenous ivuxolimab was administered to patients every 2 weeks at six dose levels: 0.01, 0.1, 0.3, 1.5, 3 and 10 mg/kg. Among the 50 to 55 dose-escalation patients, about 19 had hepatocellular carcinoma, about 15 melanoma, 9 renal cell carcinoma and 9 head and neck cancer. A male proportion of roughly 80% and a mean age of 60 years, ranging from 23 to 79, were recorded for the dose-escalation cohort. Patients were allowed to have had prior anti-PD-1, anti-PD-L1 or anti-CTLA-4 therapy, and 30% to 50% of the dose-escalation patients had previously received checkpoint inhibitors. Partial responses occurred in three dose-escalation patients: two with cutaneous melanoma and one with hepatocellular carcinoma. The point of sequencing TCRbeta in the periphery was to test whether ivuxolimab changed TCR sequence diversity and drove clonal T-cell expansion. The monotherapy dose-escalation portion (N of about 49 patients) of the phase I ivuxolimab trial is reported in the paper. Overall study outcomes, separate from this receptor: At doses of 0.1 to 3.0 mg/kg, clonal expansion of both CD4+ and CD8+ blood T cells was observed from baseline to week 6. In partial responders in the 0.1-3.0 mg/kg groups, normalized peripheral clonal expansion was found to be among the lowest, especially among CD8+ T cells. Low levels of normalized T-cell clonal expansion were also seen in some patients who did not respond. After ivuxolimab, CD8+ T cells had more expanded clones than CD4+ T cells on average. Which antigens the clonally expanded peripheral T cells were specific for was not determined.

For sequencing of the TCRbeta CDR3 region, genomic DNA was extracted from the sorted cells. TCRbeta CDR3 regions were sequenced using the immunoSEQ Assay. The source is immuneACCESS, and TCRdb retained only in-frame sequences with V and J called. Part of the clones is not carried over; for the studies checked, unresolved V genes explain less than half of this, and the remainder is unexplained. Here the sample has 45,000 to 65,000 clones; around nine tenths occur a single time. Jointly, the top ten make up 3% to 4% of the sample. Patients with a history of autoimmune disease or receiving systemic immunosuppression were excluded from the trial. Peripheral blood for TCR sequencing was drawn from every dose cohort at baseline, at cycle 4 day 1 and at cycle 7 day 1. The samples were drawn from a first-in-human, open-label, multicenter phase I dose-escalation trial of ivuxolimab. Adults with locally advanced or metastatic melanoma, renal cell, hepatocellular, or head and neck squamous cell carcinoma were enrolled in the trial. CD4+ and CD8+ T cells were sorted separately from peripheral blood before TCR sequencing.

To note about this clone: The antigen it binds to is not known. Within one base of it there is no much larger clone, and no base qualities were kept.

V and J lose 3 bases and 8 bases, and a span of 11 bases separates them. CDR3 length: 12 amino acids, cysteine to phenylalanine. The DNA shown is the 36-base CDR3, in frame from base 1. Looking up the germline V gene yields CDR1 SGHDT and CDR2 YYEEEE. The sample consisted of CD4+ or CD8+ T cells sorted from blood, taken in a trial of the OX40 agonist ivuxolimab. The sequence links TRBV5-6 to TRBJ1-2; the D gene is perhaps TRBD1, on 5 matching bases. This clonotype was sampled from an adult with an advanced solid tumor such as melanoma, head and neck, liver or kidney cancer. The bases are TGTGCCAGCAGCTGGGGCTCGGGGGGCTACACCTTC. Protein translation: CASSWGSGGYTF.